The rows below give T cell receptor beta chains drawn from one sample of a study of STAT5B mutations in CD4+ large granular lymphocyte leukemia. Clones were read by immunoSEQ multiplex PCR, and TCRdb kept only the in-frame ones, dropping some. The sample has more than 45,000 clones; roughly two thirds are singletons. Sequenced sample: CD4+ T cells from blood buffy coats. The receptor source for this set is a human donor in good health. CDR3s include the opening cysteine and the closing phenylalanine or tryptophan. The order of the fields is clone size, J gene, D gene, V gene, CDR3 protein, CDR3 DNA. D genes are given only for firm matches. Clone size is given for some rows only: seen once, a few or many times, or a class if the clone is expanded.

size: .
J: TRBJ1-2
D: .
V: TRBV7-9
CDR3: CASSLLRTTYGYTF
DNA: TGTGCCAGCAGCTTATTGAGGACAACCTATGGCTACACCTTC

size: .
J: TRBJ2-3
D: TRBD1
V: TRBV7-2
CDR3: CASSLQGAADTQYF
DNA: TGTGCCAGCAGCTTACAGGGGGCCGCAGATACGCAGTATTTT

size: .
J: TRBJ1-4
D: .
V: TRBV9
CDR3: CASSPPPQGYGGGNEKLFF
DNA: TGTGCCAGCAGCCCCCCTCCACAGGGCTATGGGGGGGGTAATGAAAAACTGTTTTTT

size: .
J: TRBJ1-3
D: .
V: TRBV4-1
CDR3: CASSPLGDRVGNTIYF
DNA: TGCGCCAGCAGCCCCCTCGGAGACCGCGTTGGAAACACCATATATTTT

size: .
J: TRBJ1-1
D: .
V: TRBV29-1
CDR3: CSVGAPGGANTEAFF
DNA: TGCAGCGTTGGGGCGCCCGGGGGCGCGAACACTGAAGCTTTCTTT

size: .
J: TRBJ1-1
D: TRBD1
V: TRBV28
CDR3: CASTTGGFGNTEAFF
DNA: TGTGCCAGCACCACAGGGGGGTTCGGGAACACTGAAGCTTTCTTT

size: .
J: TRBJ2-3
D: .
V: TRBV7-9
CDR3: CASSSTSSLRTDTQYF
DNA: TGTGCCAGCAGCTCCACTAGTTCCCTCCGCACAGATACGCAGTATTTT

size: .
J: TRBJ2-5
D: TRBD2
V: TRBV2
CDR3: CASRERGYPQETQYF
DNA: TGTGCCAGCAGGGAGCGGGGGTATCCTCAAGAGACCCAGTACTTC

size: .
J: TRBJ1-5
D: .
V: TRBV10-3
CDR3: CATKGEYSNQPQHF
DNA: TGTGCCACTAAGGGGGAATATAGCAATCAGCCCCAGCATTTT

size: .
J: TRBJ1-1
D: .
V: TRBV28
CDR3: CASSLVGEAFF
DNA: TGTGCCAGCAGTTTAGTGGGGGAAGCTTTCTTT

size: .
J: TRBJ1-4
D: TRBD1
V: TRBV6-1
CDR3: CASSEQGATNEKLFF
DNA: TGTGCCAGCAGTGAACAGGGGGCAACTAATGAAAAACTGTTTTTT

size: .
J: TRBJ1-5
D: TRBD1
V: TRBV7-9
CDR3: CASSLGTGTGGNQPQHF
DNA: TGTGCCAGCAGCTTAGGTACCGGGACAGGGGGCAATCAGCCCCAGCATTTT

size: .
J: TRBJ2-3
D: TRBD2
V: TRBV9
CDR3: CASSLIDPVLAGGRADTQYF
DNA: TGTGCCAGCAGCCTCATAGACCCCGTCCTAGCGGGGGGGCGGGCAGATACGCAGTATTTT

size: .
J: TRBJ2-3
D: TRBD2
V: TRBV4-2
CDR3: CASSPGGAGDTQYF
DNA: TGTGCCAGCAGCCCCGGGGGGGCGGGAGATACGCAGTATTTT

size: .
J: TRBJ1-5
D: .
V: TRBV28
CDR3: CASSSWWGELQPQHF
DNA: TGTGCCAGCAGTTCCTGGTGGGGGGAACTACAGCCCCAGCATTTT

size: .
J: TRBJ1-1
D: .
V: TRBV18
CDR3: CASSYADRGTEAFF
DNA: TGTGCCAGCTCGTATGCGGACAGAGGGACTGAAGCTTTCTTT

size: .
J: TRBJ2-3
D: TRBD1
V: TRBV19
CDR3: CASSTGPGQPQYF
DNA: TGTGCCAGTAGTACGGGTCCGGGACAGCCGCAGTATTTT

size: .
J: TRBJ2-1
D: TRBD2
V: TRBV18
CDR3: CASSLYQSAGGPGNGQFF
DNA: TGTGCCAGCTCACTCTACCAGTCCGCGGGGGGGCCTGGCAATGGGCAGTTCTTC

size: few
J: TRBJ1-4
D: .
V: TRBV15
CDR3: CATSRGWGTNEKLFF
DNA: TGTGCCACCAGCAGAGGCTGGGGGACCAATGAAAAACTGTTTTTT

size: .
J: TRBJ1-2
D: .
V: TRBV28
CDR3: CASSELTGNYGYTF
DNA: TGTGCCAGCAGTGAACTGACAGGAAACTATGGCTACACCTTC

size: .
J: TRBJ2-1
D: .
V: TRBV10-3
CDR3: CAISNSQGNEQFF
DNA: TGTGCCATCAGTAACTCACAGGGAAATGAGCAGTTCTTC

size: .
J: TRBJ2-1
D: TRBD2
V: TRBV19
CDR3: CASSIQLAEYNEQFF
DNA: TGTGCCAGTAGTATACAACTAGCGGAATACAATGAGCAGTTCTTC

size: .
J: TRBJ2-5
D: .
V: TRBV27
CDR3: CASLGSETQYF
DNA: TGTGCCAGCCTGGGGTCCGAGACCCAGTACTTC

size: .
J: TRBJ1-5
D: .
V: TRBV2
CDR3: CATGVGSNQPQHF
DNA: TGTGCCACAGGGGTGGGTAGCAATCAGCCCCAGCATTTT

size: .
J: TRBJ1-4
D: .
V: TRBV28
CDR3: CASSFSLNPEKLFF
DNA: TGTGCCAGCAGTTTCTCACTCAACCCTGAAAAACTGTTTTTT

size: once
J: TRBJ2-5
D: TRBD1
V: TRBV6-5
CDR3: CASSTGTGDLKTQYF
DNA: TGTGCCAGCAGCACCGGGACAGGGGATTTGAAGACCCAGTACTTC

size: .
J: TRBJ2-5
D: .
V: TRBV16
CDR3: CASSRTGTLGETQYF
DNA: TGTGCCAGCAGCCGAACCGGGACCCTAGGGGAGACCCAGTACTTC

size: few
J: TRBJ1-1
D: .
V: TRBV7-9
CDR3: CASSLPASKAFF
DNA: TGTGCCAGCAGCCTACCCGCGAGTAAAGCTTTCTTT

size: once
J: TRBJ2-3
D: .
V: TRBV4-2
CDR3: CASRRGGAEDTQYF
DNA: TGTGCCAGCAGAAGGGGGGGGGCAGAAGATACGCAGTATTTT

size: .
J: TRBJ2-5
D: TRBD2
V: TRBV7-2
CDR3: CASSPEAGGPATQYF
DNA: TGTGCCAGCAGCCCGGAAGCGGGGGGGCCAGCGACCCAGTACTTC

size: .
J: TRBJ1-6
D: TRBD1
V: TRBV5-4
CDR3: CASSPDRGFSPLHF
DNA: TGTGCCAGCAGCCCGGACAGGGGGTTTTCACCCCTCCACTTT

size: .
J: TRBJ1-4
D: .
V: TRBV6-1
CDR3: CASSVQGITNEKLFF
DNA: TGTGCCAGCAGTGTTCAGGGGATAACTAATGAAAAACTGTTTTTT

size: .
J: TRBJ1-6
D: TRBD1
V: TRBV2
CDR3: CASSEVGTGEGSPLHF
DNA: TGTGCCAGCAGTGAAGTCGGGACAGGGGAGGGTTCACCCCTCCACTTT

size: .
J: TRBJ2-5
D: TRBD1
V: TRBV10-3
CDR3: CATTRDRDETQYF
DNA: TGTGCCACTACCCGGGACAGGGATGAGACCCAGTACTTC

size: .
J: TRBJ2-3
D: TRBD2
V: TRBV6-1
CDR3: CASSENSGGADTQYF
DNA: TGTGCCAGCAGTGAAAATAGCGGGGGGGCAGATACGCAGTATTTT

size: few
J: TRBJ2-1
D: .
V: TRBV7-2
CDR3: CASSPQWAEQFF
DNA: TGTGCCAGCAGTCCTCAGTGGGCTGAGCAGTTCTTC

size: .
J: TRBJ2-3
D: .
V: TRBV30
CDR3: CAWSAGASTQYF
DNA: TGTGCCTGGAGTGCGGGCGCCAGTACGCAGTATTTT

size: .
J: TRBJ1-2
D: TRBD1
V: TRBV28
CDR3: CASKGGGADYGYTF
DNA: TGTGCCAGCAAAGGGGGCGGGGCGGACTATGGCTACACCTTC

size: .
J: TRBJ2-5
D: .
V: TRBV5-6
CDR3: CASSLAGFAVRETQYF
DNA: TGTGCCAGCAGCTTGGCCGGGTTCGCTGTGAGAGAGACCCAGTACTTC

size: .
J: TRBJ2-5
D: .
V: TRBV6-5
CDR3: CASSRLGGLETQYF
DNA: TGTGCCAGCAGCAGGCTGGGGGGGCTTGAGACCCAGTACTTC

size: few
J: TRBJ1-2
D: .
V: TRBV7-3
CDR3: CASSPGASANYGYTF
DNA: TGTGCCAGCAGCCCAGGGGCCAGCGCTAACTATGGCTACACCTTC

size: .
J: TRBJ2-3
D: TRBD2
V: TRBV27
CDR3: CASSLQAGGPFSTDTQYF
DNA: TGTGCCAGCAGCCTCCAAGCGGGGGGCCCTTTTAGCACAGATACGCAGTATTTT

size: few
J: TRBJ2-2
D: TRBD2
V: TRBV4-1
CDR3: CASSQETGGANTGELFF
DNA: TGCGCCAGCAGCCAAGAGACGGGGGGGGCGAACACCGGGGAGCTGTTTTTT

size: once
J: TRBJ1-4
D: .
V: TRBV27
CDR3: CASSLTVSTNEKLFF
DNA: TGTGCCAGCAGTTTAACGGTCTCAACTAATGAAAAACTGTTTTTT

size: .
J: TRBJ1-5
D: TRBD1
V: TRBV5-3
CDR3: CARSLVKNRGQSNQPQHF
DNA: TGTGCCAGAAGCTTGGTAAAAAACAGGGGGCAGAGCAATCAGCCCCAGCATTTT